The TCR beta chain under discussion was sequenced for a study of blood T cell repertoires in COVID-19. Whole-study context: Italy, Spain and the United States were the sources of the convalescent and acute COVID-19 samples. Sources were T cells, B-cell-depleted T cells, or PBMCs; the material itself was cDNA or gDNA.

Original analysis: Scientists estimated how many nucleated cells there were by amplifying reference gene primers. The data were produced by immunoSEQ multiplex PCR, yet TCRdb's version contains in-frame clones alone and is incomplete. The V and J calls and clone size come from that table; D and trimming were worked out from the DNA. This table has about 150,000 clones, around 87% appearing once. With 6 bases removed from V and 8 bases from J, the gap between germline ends came to 11 bases. Looked up from germline, CDR1 is SNHLY and CDR2 is FYNNEI. This CDR3 contains 12 residues. Source material: peripheral blood. The receptor was isolated from a man older than 75 with acute or convalescent COVID-19. This sequence joins TRBV2 and TRBJ2-4, with a tentative D call TRBD1 (6 bases). The chain's CDR3 is CASRQGIDIQYF. The CDR3 DNA reads as TGTGCCAGCAGACAGGGTATTGACATTCAGTACTTC. The full variable domain, rest sourced from reference TRBV2 and TRBJ2-4, is EPEVTQTPSHQVTQMGQEVILRCVPISNHLYFYWYRQILGQKVEFLVSFYNNEISEKSEIFDDQFSVERPDGSNFTLKIRSTKLEDSAMYFCASRQGIDIQYFGAGTRLSVL.